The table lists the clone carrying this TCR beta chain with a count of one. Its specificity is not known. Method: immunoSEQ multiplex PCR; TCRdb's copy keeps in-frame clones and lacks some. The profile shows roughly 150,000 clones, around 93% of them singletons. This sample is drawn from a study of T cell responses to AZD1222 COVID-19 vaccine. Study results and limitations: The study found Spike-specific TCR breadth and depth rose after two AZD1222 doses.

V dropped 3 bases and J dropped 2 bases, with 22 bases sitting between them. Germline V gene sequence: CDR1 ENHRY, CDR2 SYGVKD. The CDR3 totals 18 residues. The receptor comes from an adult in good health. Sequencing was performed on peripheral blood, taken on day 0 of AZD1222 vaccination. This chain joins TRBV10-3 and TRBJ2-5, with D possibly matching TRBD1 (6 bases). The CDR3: CAISDPSRDRRSQETQYF. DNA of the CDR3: TGTGCCATCAGTGACCCCTCTAGAGACAGGCGTTCACAAGAGACCCAGTACTTC.